Listed below are T cell receptor beta chains from one sample, sequenced in a study of radiotherapy plus CTLA-4 blockade in lung cancer. Produced via immunoSEQ multiplex PCR; TCRdb's table is partial and in-frame only. In the table there are about 76,000 clones, roughly 80% of which are singletons. Specimen: peripheral blood, collected from a patient treated with radiotherapy plus ipilimumab. The source of these receptors is a human donor with non-small cell lung cancer who had stable disease on radiotherapy plus ipilimumab. The CDR3 runs from the conserved cysteine through the conserved F or W.

j_gene | v_gene | CDR3aa
TRBJ1-6 | TRBV28 | CASSLRQVNSPLHF
TRBJ2-5 | TRBV5-1 | CASSSQGGPGETQYF
TRBJ1-1 | TRBV27 | CASSLLGGTTEAFF
TRBJ1-1 | TRBV7-3 | CASGLGQNTEAFF
TRBJ2-1 | TRBV5-4 | CASSSGRNNEQFF
TRBJ2-7 | TRBV6-6 | CASSYLNREADEQYF
TRBJ1-5 | TRBV30 | CAWSGSNQPQHF
TRBJ2-6 | TRBV18 | CASSPRGSGANVLTF
TRBJ2-1 | TRBV4-1 | CASSQGRDEQFF
TRBJ1-6 | TRBV7-9 | CASSSRQGLNSPLHF
TRBJ2-7 | TRBV6-6 | CASRPTGQGSYEQYF
TRBJ2-7 | TRBV19 | CASSWTVSYEQYF
TRBJ2-3 | TRBV29-1 | CSVEQVAGLRDTQYF
TRBJ2-1 | TRBV28 | CASSFRELGQGIYNEQFF
TRBJ1-2 | TRBV11-2 | CASSQTGGGYGYTF
TRBJ1-2 | TRBV27 | CASGDSLNYGYTF
TRBJ1-1 | TRBV2 | CASSEVTATVPFF
TRBJ1-5 | TRBV7-9 | CASSLEEGMGNQPQHF
TRBJ2-2 | TRBV7-2 | CASRAEGGGELFF
TRBJ2-7 | TRBV11-1 | CASSLGGPSYEQYF
TRBJ1-6 | TRBV28 | CASSLGSGGGNSPLHF
TRBJ1-4 | TRBV16 | CASSQGIGSGGKLFF
TRBJ2-2 | TRBV6-1 | CASSLGLTGELFF
TRBJ1-2 | TRBV14 | CASSQDSRHYGYTF
TRBJ2-1 | TRBV6-6 | CASLTQGLADNEQFF
TRBJ2-5 | TRBV9 | CASSVTLAGRRETQYF
TRBJ2-3 | TRBV19 | CASSIGQLRDTQYF
TRBJ1-5 | TRBV4-2 | CASSQDRGENQPQHF
TRBJ2-3 | TRBV29-1 | CSRSRDRVWYF
TRBJ2-1 | TRBV13 | CASTEDRVSYNEQFF
TRBJ1-5 | TRBV6-1 | CASSASLVPNQPQHF
TRBJ2-2 | TRBV6-4 | CASSDPPIKSNTGELFF
TRBJ2-7 | TRBV18 | CASSPQSGLAGHEQYF
TRBJ1-2 | TRBV7-3 | CASSLTGTGGSLDYGYTF
TRBJ2-3 | TRBV2 | CASKRRLAITDTQYF
TRBJ2-5 | TRBV5-1 | CASVSGQGWSETQYF
TRBJ1-6 | TRBV7-3 | CASSLRQANSPLHF
TRBJ2-1 | TRBV29-1 | CSVRAGGQGNEQFF
TRBJ2-2 | TRBV7-3 | CASSPIAGDFTGELFF
TRBJ2-3 | TRBV2 | CASSDGTWTQYF
TRBJ2-7 | TRBV7-9 | CASSLSRPYEQYF
TRBJ1-2 | TRBV7-9 | CASSLGGLYGYTF
TRBJ1-4 | TRBV27 | CASSLVRTNEKLFF
TRBJ1-1 | TRBV7-6 | CASSLRGDTEAFF
TRBJ2-3 | TRBV28 | CASSPSDTQYF
TRBJ2-3 | TRBV5-1 | CASRTSGPASSTDTQYF
TRBJ2-7 | TRBV5-6 | CASSMTGSSYEQYF
TRBJ2-5 | TRBV14 | CASSQLQYQYF
TRBJ2-7 | TRBV4-1 | CASSSGLAGRNEQYF
TRBJ2-7 | TRBV7-2 | CASSPGGQGLSYEQYF
TRBJ2-5 | TRBV16 | CASSSTRGGETQYF